Listed below are T cell receptor beta chains from one sample, sequenced in a study of blood T cell repertoires in COVID-19. Repertoires were generated with immunoSEQ multiplex PCR, while TCRdb's copy carries only in-frame clones and drops some. The profile shows about 200,000 clones, roughly 90% of them singletons. The sample taken for sequencing was peripheral blood. Receptors originate from a woman aged 45-65 years with acute or convalescent COVID-19. The CDR3 runs from the conserved cysteine through the conserved F or W. Each record gives: J gene, V gene, D gene, clone size, CDR3 protein, CDR3 DNA. D genes are given only for firm matches. The size entry is marked missing in some rows and otherwise reads once, few, many or a size class.

>TRBJ2-1|TRBV6-2/TRBV6-3|TRBD2|NA
CASSLRSGRALNEQFF
TGTGCCAGCAGTTTAAGGAGCGGGAGGGCCCTTAATGAGCAGTTCTTC
>TRBJ2-5|TRBV19|NA|NA
CASTIADQETQYF
TGTGCCAGTACTATAGCGGACCAAGAGACCCAGTACTTC
>TRBJ1-2|TRBV6-2/TRBV6-3|NA|NA
CASSYLGDYGYTF
TGTGCCAGCAGTTACTTGGGAGACTATGGCTACACCTTC
>TRBJ1-1|TRBV4-3|NA|NA
CASSQADRSPLEAFF
TGCGCCAGCAGCCAAGCCGACAGGTCTCCCCTTGAAGCTTTCTTT
>TRBJ2-3|TRBV7-2|TRBD2|NA
CASSPQTGTRVDTQYF
TGTGCCAGCAGCCCCCAAACCGGGACTAGGGTGGATACGCAGTATTTT
>TRBJ1-2|TRBV7-2|NA|NA
CASSPPEDRNYGYTF
TGTGCCAGCAGCCCCCCTGAGGACAGAAACTATGGCTACACCTTC
>TRBJ2-7|TRBV19|NA|NA
CASSILDSQYEQYF
TGTGCCAGTAGTATCTTGGACAGCCAATACGAGCAGTACTTC
>TRBJ2-2|TRBV30|TRBD2|NA
CAWTAGGPAGELFF
TGTGCCTGGACAGCGGGGGGGCCTGCCGGGGAGCTGTTTTTT
>TRBJ2-3|TRBV30|NA|many
CAWSRAESDTDTQYF
TGTGCCTGGAGTCGAGCGGAGTCAGACACAGATACGCAGTATTTT
>TRBJ1-2|TRBV20-1|NA|NA
CSASLGQDYGYTF
TGCAGTGCTAGTCTGGGGCAGGACTATGGCTACACCTTC
>TRBJ2-6|TRBV5-1|TRBD1|NA
CASSLAIGGIGANVLTF
TGCGCCAGCAGCTTGGCGATAGGGGGCATTGGGGCCAACGTCCTGACTTTC
>TRBJ2-3|TRBV5-4|NA|NA
CASRPQVSTDTQYF
TGTGCCAGCAGGCCACAGGTCAGCACAGATACGCAGTATTTT
>TRBJ1-3|TRBV5-1|TRBD1|once
CASSLGDRGTGNTIYF
TGCGCCAGCAGCTTGGGAGACAGGGGGACTGGAAACACCATATATTTT
>TRBJ1-5|TRBV5-8|NA|NA
CASSLMEGLVSNQPQHF
TGTGCCAGCAGCTTGATGGAGGGGTTGGTAAGCAATCAGCCCCAGCATTTT
>TRBJ1-2|TRBV5-4|TRBD1|NA
CASSPDREGYGYTF
TGTGCCAGCAGCCCGGACAGGGAAGGTTATGGCTACACCTTC
>TRBJ1-6|TRBV5-1|NA|once
CASRKLSDSPLHF
TGCGCCAGCAGAAAACTATCAGACTCACCCCTCCACTTT
>TRBJ2-7|TRBV7-2|NA|NA
CASSLDEATSQYF
TGTGCCAGCAGCTTAGATGAGGCCACGAGCCAGTACTTC
>TRBJ2-7|TRBV10-3|TRBD2|NA
CAISAIAGGPSTYEQYF
TGTGCCATCAGTGCCATAGCGGGAGGGCCCTCGACCTACGAGCAGTACTTC
>TRBJ2-7|TRBV13|TRBD1|NA
CASSLGQGARYEQYF
TGTGCCAGCAGCTTAGGACAGGGGGCGCGGTACGAGCAGTACTTC
>TRBJ2-5|TRBV11-2|TRBD2|NA
CASSQLAGGQETQYF
TGTGCCAGCAGCCAACTAGCGGGGGGACAAGAGACCCAGTACTTC
>TRBJ1-2|TRBV10-3|TRBD1|NA
CAISESEGQYYGYTF
TGTGCCATCAGTGAGTCTGAGGGACAGTACTATGGCTACACCTTC
>TRBJ2-7|TRBV7-9|NA|NA
CASSLFPLGGRYEQYF
TGTGCCAGCAGCTTATTTCCCTTGGGGGGTCGATACGAGCAGTACTTC